Shown below are 4 T cell receptor beta chains from a single sample sequenced in a study of T cells in women clearing cervical HPV infection. The assay was immunoSEQ multiplex PCR, and TCRdb's table has in-frame clones only and misses some. The sample totals about 23,000 clones. The sample taken for sequencing was blood buffy coat. The receptor source for this set is a woman between 18 and 75 years old with a cervical HPV16 infection that either progressed to CIN3+ or cleared (not recorded which).

Comments on this clone: The read ends 3 residues shy of where the CDR3 ends; the end is completed using the germline J gene. The chain has TRBV28 and TRBJ1-1; no firm D call. This CDR3 is built from 12 residues. The V gene lost 7 bases and the J gene lost 3 bases, with 9 bases spanning the gap. The germline V gene encodes CDR1 MDHEN and CDR2 SYDVKM. The part of the CDR3 DNA that was read is TGTGCCAGCAACGGGTTGTACACTGAA. This encodes CASNGLYTE. The full-length CDR3 reads as CASNGLYTEAFF. Drawing the rest from reference TRBV28 and TRBJ1-1, the complete variable domain is DVKVTQSSRYLVKRTGEKVFLECVQDMDHENMFWYRQDPGLGLRLIYFSYDVKMKEKGDIPEGYSVSREKKERFSLILESASTNQTSMYLCASNGLYTEAFFGQGTRLTVV.

In regard to this clone: The read ends 3 residues early relative to the CDR3; the germline J gene fills the gap. The chain couples TRBV19 to TRBJ2-2; 7 bases are a match to TRBD1. Germline assignment: CDR1 LNHDA and CDR2 SQIVND (reference sequence). The J segment lost 5 bases and the V segment lost 5 bases, leaving 5 bases of the junction unmatched. The CDR3 totals 14 residues. The CDR3 sequence: CASSVGGPTGELFF. Partial CDR3 DNA: TGTGCCAGTAGTGTAGGGGGCCCAACCGGGGAG.

Details on this clone: The read terminates 3 residues ahead of where the CDR3 ends, so the germline J gene completes it. The J gene is TRBJ2-3, the V gene TRBV29-1, with a weak D call TRBD1 (6 bases). Per the germline V gene, CDR1 is SQVTM and CDR2 is ANQGSEA. This CDR3 is 12 amino acids long. The V end lost 4 bases, the J end lost 3 bases, and 8 bases lay between the germline ends. Partial CDR3 DNA: TGCAGCGTTGTACAGGGAACAGATACG. Translation gives CSVVQGTDT. The entire CDR3 is CSVVQGTDTQYF.

This CDR3 is CATSDSRGLSTEAFF. The CDR3 DNA, read in part, is TGTGCCACCAGTGATTCGCGGGGCTTGAGCACTGAA. The chain couples TRBV24-1 to TRBJ1-1; D possibly corresponds to TRBD1 (5 bases). The read terminates 3 residues before the CDR3 end, so the remaining end is supplied by the germline J gene. The CDR3 covers 15 residues. CDR1 KGHDR and CDR2 SFDVKD come from the germline V gene. Trimming shortened V by 2 bases and J by 4 bases, and 13 bases separated the two germline ends.